The source of this T cell receptor beta chain is a study of cytomegalovirus exposure and HLA in healthy donors. General study findings and limits: Clonal expansion was found to be greater in HLA-associated TCR beta chains than in equally common others in a later analysis.

With 0 bases removed from V and 2 bases from J, the gap between germline ends came to 13 bases. Germline-derived CDR1 and CDR2 are SGHNT and YYREEE (reference sequence). This CDR3 has 16 residues. This clone was seen once. Its matching antigen is unknown. Both 60 Vbeta primers and 13 Jbeta primers went into the PCR. Per the study methods: About 83 million unique TCR beta chains, 9 million to 11 million shared, were counted in a later analysis. TCRdb's copy holds only in-frame clones and misses some; the assay was immunoSEQ multiplex PCR. D and trimming come from the DNA, and the V and J calls and clone size come from that table. The data show about 130,000 clones, with 70% to 85% seen just once and 6.5% held by the top ten.

The V gene is TRBV5-4, the J gene TRBJ2-3, with D maybe TRBD1 (6 bases). This TCR was sampled from a middle-aged man in good health and CMV-seropositive. What was sequenced was PBMCs. The CDR3 DNA is TGTGCCAGCAGCTTGGGCCCAGGGGACCTCACAGATACGCAGTATTTT. As protein: CASSLGPGDLTDTQYF.